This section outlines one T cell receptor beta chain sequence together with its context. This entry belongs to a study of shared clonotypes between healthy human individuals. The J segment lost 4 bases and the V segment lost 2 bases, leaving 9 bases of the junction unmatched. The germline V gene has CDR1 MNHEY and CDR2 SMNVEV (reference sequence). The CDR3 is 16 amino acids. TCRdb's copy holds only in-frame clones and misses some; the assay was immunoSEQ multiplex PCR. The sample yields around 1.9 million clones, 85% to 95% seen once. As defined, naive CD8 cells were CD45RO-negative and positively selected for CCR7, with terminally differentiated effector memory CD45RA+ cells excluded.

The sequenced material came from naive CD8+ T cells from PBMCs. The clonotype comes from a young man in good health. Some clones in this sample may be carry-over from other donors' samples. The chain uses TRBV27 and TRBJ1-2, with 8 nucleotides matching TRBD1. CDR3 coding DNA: TGTGCCAGCAGTTTAGGAGGACAGGGCATTCCCTATGGCTACACCTTC. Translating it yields CASSLGGQGIPYGYTF.